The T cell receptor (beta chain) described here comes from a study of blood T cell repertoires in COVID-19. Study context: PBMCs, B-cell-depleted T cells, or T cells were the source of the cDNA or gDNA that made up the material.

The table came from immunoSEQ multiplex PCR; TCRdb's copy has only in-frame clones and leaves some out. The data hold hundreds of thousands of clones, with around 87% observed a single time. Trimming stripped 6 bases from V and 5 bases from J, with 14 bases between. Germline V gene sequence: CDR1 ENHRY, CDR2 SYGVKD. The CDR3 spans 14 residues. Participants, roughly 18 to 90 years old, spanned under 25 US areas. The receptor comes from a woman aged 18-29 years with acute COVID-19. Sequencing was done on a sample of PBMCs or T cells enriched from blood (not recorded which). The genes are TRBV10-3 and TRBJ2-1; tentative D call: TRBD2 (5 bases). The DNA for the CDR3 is TGTGCCATCAGCCCCAACGGGATCGACAATGAGCAGTTCTTC. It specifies CAISPNGIDNEQFF.